A selection of T cell receptor beta chains follows, all from one sample in a study of T-cell reconstitution after alpha-beta-depleted transplantation in children. One entry per CDR3 protein, called by TCRdb with MiXCR from the PCR reads. Of about 580,000 distinct CDR3 sequences in the sample, more than 20% were seen once. Sequencing used PBMCs, mostly from graft donor cells, obtained 360 days after TCRalphabeta/CD19-depleted stem cell transplant. The receptors shown here come from a boy under two years old who had a stem cell transplant for acute myeloid leukemia, so the T cells may come from the graft donor. Each CDR3 is given without its conserved first and last residue.

J gene	V gene	CDR3 protein
TRBJ1-1	TRBV7-2	ASSFDRTEAF
TRBJ2-1	TRBV12-3/TRBV12-4	ASSVTSGGAEEQF
TRBJ2-3	TRBV4-1	ASSQDPAVSTDTQY
TRBJ2-6	TRBV7-9	ASSMVRGPSGANVLT
TRBJ2-3	TRBV12-3/TRBV12-4	ASSFGTSDTDTQY
TRBJ2-3	TRBV7-9	ASSLTSVEEFDTQY
TRBJ2-2	TRBV7-2	ASRQDRLQAGELF
TRBJ2-7	TRBV4-2	AMSPRLAALGYYEQY
TRBJ2-4	TRBV24-1	ATSDPRQGGGLNIQY
TRBJ2-2	TRBV9	ASSVHVNTGELF
TRBJ2-1	TRBV12-3/TRBV12-4	ASSNGPSWHEQF
TRBJ2-3	TRBV7-6	ASSLEVLGDTQY
TRBJ2-5	TRBV20-1	SASSPRGAELQETQY
TRBJ2-1	TRBV7-6	ASSLDTDYNEQF
TRBJ2-7	TRBV24-1	ATSDAGTGYEQY
TRBJ2-7	TRBV18	ASSRGLAGTLYEQY
TRBJ2-6	TRBV9	ASSVPGQGTGANVLT
TRBJ2-1	TRBV28	ASSLPLYGYNEQF
TRBJ2-7	TRBV20-1	SARVQGRPYEQY
TRBJ2-2	TRBV2	ASSIRTGELF
TRBJ2-2	TRBV6-2/TRBV6-3	ASSYNLPHTGELF
TRBJ2-1	TRBV6-1	ASNPSTGRGNEQF
TRBJ2-2	TRBV12-3/TRBV12-4	ASSPGSSNTGELF
TRBJ2-1	TRBV12-3/TRBV12-4	ASSVRDRGTVNEQF
TRBJ2-2	TRBV3-1	ASSRRGLAGELF
TRBJ2-1	TRBV7-9	ASSPSGDGAYNEQF
TRBJ2-7	TRBV4-3	ASSQRASGVYEQY
TRBJ2-2	TRBV6-1	ASKLFSQNTGELF